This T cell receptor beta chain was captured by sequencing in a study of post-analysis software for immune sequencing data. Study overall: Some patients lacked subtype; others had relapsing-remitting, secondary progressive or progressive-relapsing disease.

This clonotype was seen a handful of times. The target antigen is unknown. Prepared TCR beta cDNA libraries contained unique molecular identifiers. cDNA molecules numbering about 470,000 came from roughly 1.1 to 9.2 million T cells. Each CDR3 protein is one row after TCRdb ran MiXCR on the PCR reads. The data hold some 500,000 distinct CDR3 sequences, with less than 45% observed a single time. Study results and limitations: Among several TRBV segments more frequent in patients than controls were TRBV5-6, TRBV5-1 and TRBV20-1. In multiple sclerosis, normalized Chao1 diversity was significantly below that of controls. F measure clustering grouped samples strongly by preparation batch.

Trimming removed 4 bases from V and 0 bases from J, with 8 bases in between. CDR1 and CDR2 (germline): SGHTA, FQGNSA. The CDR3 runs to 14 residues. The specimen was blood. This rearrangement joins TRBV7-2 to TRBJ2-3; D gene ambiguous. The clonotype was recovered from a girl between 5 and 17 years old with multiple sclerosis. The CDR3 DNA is TGTGCCAGCAGCTCAACCCCCAGCACAGATACGCAGTATTTT. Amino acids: CASSSTPSTDTQYF.